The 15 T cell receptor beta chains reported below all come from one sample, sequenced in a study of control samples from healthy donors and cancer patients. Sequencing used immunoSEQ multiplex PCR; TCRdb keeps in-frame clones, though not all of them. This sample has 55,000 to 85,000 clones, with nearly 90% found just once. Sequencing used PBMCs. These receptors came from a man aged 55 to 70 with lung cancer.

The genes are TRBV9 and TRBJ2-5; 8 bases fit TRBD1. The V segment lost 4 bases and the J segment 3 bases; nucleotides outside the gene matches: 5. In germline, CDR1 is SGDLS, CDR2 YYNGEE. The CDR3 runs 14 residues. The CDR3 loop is CASSPQTGEETQYF. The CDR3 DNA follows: TGTGCCAGCAGCCCTCAGACAGGGGAAGAGACCCAGTACTTC.

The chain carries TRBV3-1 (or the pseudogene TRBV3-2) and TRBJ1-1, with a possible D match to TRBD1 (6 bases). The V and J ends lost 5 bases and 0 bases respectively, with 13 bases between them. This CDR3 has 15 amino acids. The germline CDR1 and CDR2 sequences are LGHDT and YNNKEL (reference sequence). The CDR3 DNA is TGTGCCAGCAGCAGGATGACAGGCCTGAACACTGAAGCTTTCTTT. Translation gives CASSRMTGLNTEAFF.

The CDR3 coding sequence is TGCGCCAGCAGCCGTGCCCCAGAGACAGATACGCAGTATTTT. This codes for CASSRAPETDTQYF. The rearrangement uses TRBV5-1 and TRBJ2-3, with D unclear. From germline, CDR1 is SGHRS and CDR2 YFSETQ. The CDR3 covers 14 residues. V was pared by 4 bases and J by 3 bases, with 12 bases between.

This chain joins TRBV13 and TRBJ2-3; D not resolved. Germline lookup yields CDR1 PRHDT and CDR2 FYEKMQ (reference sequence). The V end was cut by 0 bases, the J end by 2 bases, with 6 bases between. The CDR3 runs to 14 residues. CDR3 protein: CASSLGSYTDTQYF. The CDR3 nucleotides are TGTGCCAGCAGCTTAGGTAGCTACACAGATACGCAGTATTTT.

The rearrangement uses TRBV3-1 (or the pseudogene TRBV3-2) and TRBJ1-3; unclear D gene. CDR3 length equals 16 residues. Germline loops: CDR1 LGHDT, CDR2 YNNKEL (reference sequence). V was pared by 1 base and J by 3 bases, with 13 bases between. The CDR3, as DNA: TGTGCCAGCAGCCAAGTTTTTCGGGATGGTGGAAACACCATATATTTT. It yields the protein CASSQVFRDGGNTIYF.

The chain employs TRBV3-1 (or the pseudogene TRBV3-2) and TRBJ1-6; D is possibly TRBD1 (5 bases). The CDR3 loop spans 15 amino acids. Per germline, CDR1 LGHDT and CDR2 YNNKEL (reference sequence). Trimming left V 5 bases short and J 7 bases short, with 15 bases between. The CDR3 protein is CASSDPSGANSPLHF. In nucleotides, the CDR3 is TGTGCCAGCAGCGATCCTAGTGGGGCAAATTCACCCCTCCACTTT.

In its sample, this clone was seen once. In DNA form, the CDR3 reads TGTGCCAGCAGCCAAGCCCCCGGACAGGCTACCGGGGAGCTGTTTTTT. Translated: CASSQAPGQATGELFF. This sequence joins TRBV3-1 (or the pseudogene TRBV3-2) and TRBJ2-2; 7 bases match TRBD1. This CDR3 has 16 amino acids. Germline lookup yields CDR1 LGHDT and CDR2 YNNKEL (reference sequence). V was pared by 1 base and J by 5 bases, with 7 bases of the junction left unmatched.

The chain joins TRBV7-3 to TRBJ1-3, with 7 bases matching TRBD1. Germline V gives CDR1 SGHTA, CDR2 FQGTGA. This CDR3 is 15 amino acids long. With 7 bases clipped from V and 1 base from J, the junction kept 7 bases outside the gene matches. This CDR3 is CASTGQDLSGNTIYF. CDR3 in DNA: TGTGCCAGCACCGGACAGGACCTTTCTGGAAACACCATATATTTT. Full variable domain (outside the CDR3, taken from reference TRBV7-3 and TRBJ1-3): GAGVSQTPSNKVTEKGKYVELRCDPISGHTALYWYRQSLGQGPEFLIYFQGTGAADDSGLPNDRFFAVRPEGSVSTLKIQRTERGDSAVYLCASTGQDLSGNTIYFGEGSWLTVV.

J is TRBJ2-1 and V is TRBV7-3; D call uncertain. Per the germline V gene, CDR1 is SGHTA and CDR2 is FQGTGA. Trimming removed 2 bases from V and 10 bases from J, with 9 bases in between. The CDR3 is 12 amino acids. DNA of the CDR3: TGTGCCAGCAGCTTAGGGCAGGAGGAGCAGTTCTTC. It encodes CASSLGQEEQFF.

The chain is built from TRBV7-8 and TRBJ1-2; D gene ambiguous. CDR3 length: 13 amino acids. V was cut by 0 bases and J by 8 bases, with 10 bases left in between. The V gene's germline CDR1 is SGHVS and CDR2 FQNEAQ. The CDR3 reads CASSLAGLSGYTF. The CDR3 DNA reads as TGTGCCAGCAGCTTAGCGGGGTTGAGCGGCTACACCTTC.

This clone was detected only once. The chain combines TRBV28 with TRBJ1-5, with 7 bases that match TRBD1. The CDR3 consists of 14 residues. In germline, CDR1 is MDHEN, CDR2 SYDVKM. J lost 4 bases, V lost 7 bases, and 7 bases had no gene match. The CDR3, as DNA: TGTGCCAGCATACCCGGGACAGCTAATCAGCCCCAGCATTTT. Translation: CASIPGTANQPQHF.

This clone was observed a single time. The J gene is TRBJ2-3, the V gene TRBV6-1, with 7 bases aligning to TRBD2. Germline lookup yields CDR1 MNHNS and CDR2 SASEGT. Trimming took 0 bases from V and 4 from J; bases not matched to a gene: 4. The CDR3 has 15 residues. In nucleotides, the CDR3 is TGTGCCAGCAGTGAAGCACCCGGGGGGTCAGATACGCAGTATTTT. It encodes CASSEAPGGSDTQYF.

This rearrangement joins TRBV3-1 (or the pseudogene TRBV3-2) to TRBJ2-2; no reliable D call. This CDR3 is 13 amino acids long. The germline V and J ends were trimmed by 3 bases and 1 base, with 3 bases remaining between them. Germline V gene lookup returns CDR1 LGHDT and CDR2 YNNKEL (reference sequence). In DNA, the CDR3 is TGTGCCAGCAGCCAGGGGAACACCGGGGAGCTGTTTTTT. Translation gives CASSQGNTGELFF.

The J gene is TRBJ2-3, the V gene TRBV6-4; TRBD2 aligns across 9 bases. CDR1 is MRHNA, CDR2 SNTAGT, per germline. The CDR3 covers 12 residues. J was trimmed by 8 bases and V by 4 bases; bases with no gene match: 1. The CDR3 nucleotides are TGTGCCAGCAGTGGTAGCGGGGGTACGCAGTATTTT. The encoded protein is CASSGSGGTQYF.

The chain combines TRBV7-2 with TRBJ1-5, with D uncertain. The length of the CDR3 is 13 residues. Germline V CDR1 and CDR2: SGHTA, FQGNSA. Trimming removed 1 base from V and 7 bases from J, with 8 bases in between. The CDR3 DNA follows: TGTGCCAGCAGCTTAGTGCCGGAACAGCCCCAGCATTTT. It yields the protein CASSLVPEQPQHF.